This T cell receptor (beta chain) was captured by sequencing in a study of response to subunit inactivated influenza vaccine. MiXCR, applied by TCRdb to the RT-PCR reads, yields one record per CDR3 protein. The data contain roughly 540,000 distinct CDR3 sequences, roughly 25% of them singletons. CDR3 length: 14 residues. The V segment lost 6 bases and the J segment 0 bases; nucleotides outside the gene matches: 3. Germline CDR1 reads PRHDT; CDR2 reads FYEKMQ (reference sequence). The sample holds a few counts of this clonotype. The same specimen was also included in a second study, on T cells expressing NK-cell markers. That publication notes: The TCR beta cDNA came from 5'RACE template switching with UMIs. Restriction of the sorted population to alpha-beta TCR T cells was achieved in several experiments with an anti-gamma-delta TCR antibody. Topping the CD3+CD56-NKG2C+ fraction as well were these clonotypes, in a handful of donors.

The chain is built from TRBV13 and TRBJ2-3, with TRBD2 matching 7 bases. The sample here was CD4+ T cells sorted from PBMCs, taken 12 days after vaccination. The TCR comes from a man aged 45-65 years who received an inactivated influenza vaccine. CDR3 coding DNA: TGTGCCAGCAGACCTAGCGGTAGCACAGATACGCAGTATTTT. This codes for CASRPSGSTDTQYF.